The next 27 T cell receptor beta chains were all read from a single sample in a study of post-analysis software for immune sequencing data. General study findings and limits: Five or six TRBV segments, TRBV5-6, TRBV5-1 and TRBV20-1 among them, were found more frequent in patients than controls.

Unique molecular identifiers had been added to the TCR beta cDNA libraries. TCRdb processed the PCR reads anew with MiXCR; each CDR3 protein has one entry. The sample holds 450,000 to 650,000 distinct CDR3 sequences, about 40% seen once. Their recognized antigens are unknown. Sequencing was carried out using blood. The origin of the receptors is a girl aged 10 to 17 with multiple sclerosis.

V usage is TRBV5-1 and J usage is TRBJ2-7; D may be TRBD2 (6 bases). V was pared by 6 bases and J by 0 bases, with 10 bases between. This CDR3 is 13 amino acids long. Germline V CDR1 and CDR2: SGHRS, YFSETQ. The DNA for the CDR3 is TGCGCCAGCATGTCCGGGAGCTCCTACGAGCAGTACTTC. This codes for CASMSGSSYEQYF.

This chain joins TRBV12-3 or TRBV12-4 and TRBJ2-6; tentatively, D is TRBD2 (5 bases). The CDR3 runs to 14 residues. V was clipped by 8 bases and J by 2 bases, with 10 bases between them. The CDR3 region has the DNA TGTGCCAGCCGTCGGGATGCTGGGGCCAACGTCCTGACTTTC. It specifies CASRRDAGANVLTF.

V is TRBV7-9 and J is TRBJ2-4, with 14 positions matching TRBD2. The V segment lost 5 bases and the J segment 1 base; nucleotides outside the gene matches: 10. Germline V gene data show CDR1 as SEHNR and CDR2 as FQNEAQ (reference sequence). This CDR3 contains 19 residues. The CDR3, as DNA: TGTGCCAGCAGCCCCCGACTAGCGGGAGGGCCGGGGGCCAAAAACATTCAGTACTTC. Amino acid sequence: CASSPRLAGGPGAKNIQYF.

This clonotype came up a few times. V is TRBV6-5 and J is TRBJ1-1; D call uncertain. Trimming left V 4 bases short and J 1 base short, with 10 bases between. Germline loops: CDR1 MNHEY, CDR2 SVGAGI. This CDR3 region has 14 residues. Here the CDR3 reads CASSFFNKNTEAFF. CDR3 nucleotides: TGTGCCAGCAGTTTCTTTAACAAGAACACTGAAGCTTTCTTT.

There are a few counts of this clonotype. The chain links TRBV10-3 to TRBJ2-7; a possible D gene is TRBD1 (5 bases). Germline loops: CDR1 ENHRY, CDR2 SYGVKD. Trimming stripped 3 bases from V and 2 bases from J, with 8 bases between. CDR3 length: 13 residues. In nucleotides, the CDR3 is TGTGCCATCAGTGAAGGGGCCGCCTACGAGCAGTACTTC. Translated: CAISEGAAYEQYF.

The CDR3 coding sequence is TGCAGCGTTGTTCGGGGAGGCAACACTGAAGCTTTCTTT. Its protein product is CSVVRGGNTEAFF. The chain couples TRBV29-1 to TRBJ1-1, with D hard to call. The CDR3 runs to 13 residues. V lost 4 bases and J lost 2, with 11 bases in between. Germline-derived CDR1 and CDR2 are SQVTM and ANQGSEA.

On this clonotype: A read error may be the cause here, since a much bigger clone is one base away. The V and J genes are TRBV4-1 and TRBJ2-5; possibly TRBD2 for D (6 bases). The end of the DNA fits TRBJ2-7 better, so the J call may be wrong. The CDR3 contains 15 residues. CDR1 is MGHRA, CDR2 YSYEKL, per germline. CDR3 in DNA: TGCGCCAGCAGCCTCTTGGGGCTAGCGAAATACGAGCAGTACTTC. Its protein is CASSLLGLAKYEQYF.

The J gene is TRBJ2-1, the V gene TRBV5-1; TRBD2 agrees at 9 bases. Germline assignment: CDR1 SGHRS and CDR2 YFSETQ. The CDR3 is 17 amino acids. V trimming: 4 bases; J trimming: 2 bases; junction bases outside the gene matches: 10. The CDR3 protein is CASSHIPLAGAYNEQFF. The CDR3 DNA is TGCGCCAGCAGCCATATACCTTTAGCGGGGGCCTACAATGAGCAGTTCTTC.

CDR3 in DNA: TGTGCCAGCAGTTACTTGGCAGGGTTTAGCTCCTACGAGCAGTACTTC. Protein product: CASSYLAGFSSYEQYF. This rearrangement joins TRBV6-2 or TRBV6-3 to TRBJ2-5, with TRBD1 as a possible D gene (5 bases). The J call is doubtful: the DNA matches TRBJ2-7 better. Looked up from germline, CDR1 is MNHEY and CDR2 is SVGEGT. CDR3 size: 16 residues.

The J gene is TRBJ2-1, the V gene TRBV12-3 or TRBV12-4; tentatively, D is TRBD1 or TRBD2 (5 bases each). CDR3 length equals 14 residues. Trimming took 5 bases from V and 3 from J, leaving 11 bases between them. The CDR3 reads CASSPGRNYNEQFF. In DNA, the CDR3 is TGTGCCAGCAGTCCGGGACGGAACTACAATGAGCAGTTCTTC.

The gene calls are TRBV3-1 and TRBJ2-7; no definite D call. Germline CDR1 LGHDT, CDR2 YNNKEL (reference sequence). V was clipped by 4 bases and J by 3 bases, with 16 bases between them. This CDR3 is built from 15 residues. The CDR3 coding sequence is TGTGCCAGCAGCCCCCGACCCCGGACGGGCTACGAGCAGTACTTC. The encoded protein is CASSPRPRTGYEQYF.

This clonotype occurred a few times. The CDR3 sequence is CSASPQGAYQETQYF. For the CDR3, the DNA is TGCAGTGCTAGCCCCCAGGGTGCGTACCAAGAGACCCAGTACTTC. The genes are TRBV20-1 and TRBJ2-5; the D gene is possibly TRBD1 (5 bases). Per germline, CDR1 DFQATT and CDR2 SNEGSKA (reference sequence). V lost 3 bases and J 0 bases, leaving 14 bases between the germline ends. This CDR3 is 15 amino acids long.

This clonotype has a handful of counts. The J gene is TRBJ1-1, the V gene TRBV20-1; D perhaps matches TRBD1 (5 bases). This CDR3 comprises 15 residues. From germline, CDR1 is DFQATT and CDR2 SNEGSKA (reference sequence). V dropped 0 bases and J dropped 1 base, with 12 bases sitting between them. The CDR3 loop reads CSARDGAGANTEAFF. CDR3 bases: TGCAGTGCTAGAGATGGGGCAGGAGCGAACACTGAAGCTTTCTTT.

The chain is built from TRBV6-2 or TRBV6-3 and TRBJ2-1; 12 nucleotides match TRBD1. The CDR3 has 15 residues. The V gene's germline CDR1 is MNHEY and CDR2 SVGEGT. V shed 6 bases and J 7 bases; nucleotides not matched to a gene: 7. The CDR3 DNA sequence: TGTGCCAGCAGGCGACCGGGACAGGGGGCTAATGAGCAGTTCTTC. Translated: CASRRPGQGANEQFF.

The V call is TRBV28, the J call TRBJ2-7; D is uncertain. The end of the DNA is better explained by TRBJ2-5, so the J call may be wrong. The germline V gene encodes CDR1 MDHEN and CDR2 SYDVKM. This CDR3 is 15 amino acids long. The CDR3 here is CASSLSGSLSETQYF. The CDR3 nucleotides read TGTGCCAGCAGTTTATCGGGCAGCCTGTCAGAGACCCAGTACTTC.

CDR3 sequence reads: CASSLEQGADTQYF. CDR3 sequence (DNA): TGCGCCAGCAGCTTGGAACAGGGCGCAGATACGCAGTATTTT. The chain carries TRBV5-1 and TRBJ2-3, with D perhaps matching TRBD1 (6 bases). The CDR3 covers 14 residues. CDR1 and CDR2 (germline): SGHRS, YFSETQ. V lost 0 bases and J lost 4, with 9 bases in between. The full variable domain, completed using reference TRBV5-1 and TRBJ2-3, is KAGVTQTPRYLIKTRGQQVTLSCSPISGHRSVSWYQQTPGQGLQFLFEYFSETQRNKGNFPGRFSGRQFSNSRSEMNVSTLELGDSALYLCASSLEQGADTQYFGPGTRLTVL.

This clonotype was detected a few times. The chain joins TRBV12-3 or TRBV12-4 to TRBJ1-2; 7 bases map to TRBD1. The length of the CDR3 is 13 residues. V was pared by 6 bases and J by 8 bases, with 9 bases of the junction left unmatched. CDR3 region: CASSDDRAGGYTF. CDR3 in DNA: TGTGCCAGCAGCGACGACAGGGCGGGGGGCTACACCTTC.

This clonotype has only a few counts. V usage is TRBV2 and J usage is TRBJ2-1; 7 positions agree with TRBD2. This CDR3 spans 15 amino acids. V shed 7 bases, J shed 4 bases, and the junction held 10 bases outside the gene matches. CDR1 SNHLY and CDR2 FYNNEI come from the germline V gene. The CDR3 coding sequence is TGTGCCAGCACCGAGGCGAGCGGGATTTACAATGAGCAGTTCTTC. Translated: CASTEASGIYNEQFF.

The rearrangement uses TRBV4-1 and TRBJ2-3, with TRBD2 identical over 8 bases. V gave up 7 bases and J gave up 6 bases; unmatched junction bases: 6. Germline values: CDR1 MGHRA, CDR2 YSYEKL. The CDR3 is 13 residues long. CDR3 sequence reads: CASMPSGFDTQYF. The CDR3 DNA follows: TGCGCCAGCATGCCTAGCGGGTTTGATACGCAGTATTTT.

V gene TRBV12-3 or TRBV12-4 combines with J gene TRBJ1-2; 9 bases match TRBD1. This CDR3 comprises 15 residues. Germline trimming cut 4 bases from V and 2 bases from J; bases unmatched to any gene: 5. The CDR3 bases are TGTGCCAGCAGTTCCTCCGGGACAGGGAACTATGGCTACACCTTC. This translates into CASSSSGTGNYGYTF.

The chain has TRBV7-8 and TRBJ1-2, with TRBD1 as a possible D gene (5 bases). Germline V gene data show CDR1 as SGHVS and CDR2 as FQNEAQ. This CDR3 region has 15 residues. Trimming took off 6 bases at V and 3 bases at J, with 17 bases between the two ends. CDR3 amino acids: CASRPWGEEYYGYTF. DNA for the CDR3: TGTGCCAGCAGACCGTGGGGGGAGGAATACTATGGCTACACCTTC. The variable domain in full, with the rest retrieved from reference TRBV7-8 and TRBJ1-2, is GAGVSQSPRYKVAKRGQDVALRCDPISGHVSLFWYQQALGQGPEFLTYFQNEAQLDKSGLPSDRFFAERPEGSVSTLKIQRTQQEDSAVYLCASRPWGEEYYGYTFGSGTRLTVV.

J is TRBJ2-1 and V is TRBV7-2; D may correspond to TRBD1 or TRBD2 (5 bases each). V lost 3 bases to trimming and J lost 10 bases, with 13 bases between them. Germline lookup yields CDR1 SGHTA and CDR2 FQGNSA. The CDR3 is made up of 13 amino acids. The CDR3 nucleotides read TGTGCCAGCAGCTTCACCCGGGGCCTCGAGCAGTTCTTC. Translated, it gives CASSFTRGLEQFF.

The gene calls are TRBV6-5 and TRBJ2-7; 8 nucleotides align to TRBD1. After removal of 9 bases from V and 4 bases from J, the junction contained 8 bases not matched to a gene. The CDR3 covers 13 residues. Germline V gives CDR1 MNHEY, CDR2 SVGAGI. CDR3 protein: CASRSGTGYEQYF. Written as DNA, the CDR3 is TGTGCCAGTCGCTCCGGGACAGGTTACGAGCAGTACTTC.

This clonotype was observed a handful of times. V usage is TRBV12-3 or TRBV12-4 and J usage is TRBJ1-1; 10 bases are a match to TRBD1. Trimming at V came to 6 bases and at J to 10 bases, leaving 5 bases not matched to a gene. The CDR3 has 12 residues. This CDR3 reads CASSRDRGRAFF. In nucleotides, the CDR3 is TGTGCCAGCAGCCGGGACAGGGGTCGAGCTTTCTTT.

Note on this clonotype: In this CDR3 the conserved last residue, phenylalanine or tryptophan, is missing, so a read error is likely. V is TRBV6-5 and J is TRBJ2-2; TRBD1 agrees at 9 bases. The CDR3 totals 16 residues. V dropped 3 bases and J dropped 4; count of bases not matched to a gene: 6. Germline V gene data show CDR1 as MNHEY and CDR2 as SVGAGI. CDR3 sequence reads: CASSYPGTGSTGELFV. The CDR3 DNA sequence: TGTGCCAGCAGTTATCCCGGGACAGGGAGCACCGGGGAGCTGTTTGTT.

As to this clonotype: One end of the junction varies from germline; a read error may be responsible. The chain recombines TRBV4-2 with TRBJ2-5; D may match TRBD1 or TRBD2 (5 bases each). Germline CDR1 is LGHNA and CDR2 is YNFKEQ. The CDR3 is made up of 16 amino acids. CDR3 nucleotide sequence: TGTACCAGCAGCCAAGGGGAAGCGAGGGTTTGGGAGACCCAGTACTTC. Amino acids: CTSSQGEARVWETQYF.

In its sample, this clonotype was seen a few times. The V gene is TRBV7-9, the J gene TRBJ2-7; D gene unclear. V was shortened by 3 bases and J by 0 bases, with 9 bases between the two germline ends. CDR3 length: 14 residues. Germline V gene sequence: CDR1 SEHNR, CDR2 FQNEAQ (reference sequence). The CDR3 sequence is CASSFQVSSYEQYF. The CDR3 DNA is TGTGCCAGCAGCTTCCAGGTGAGCTCCTACGAGCAGTACTTC.